Sequencing of this T cell receptor (beta chain) was carried out in a study of identical twins. The germline V gene encodes CDR1 SGHTA and CDR2 FQGNSA. This CDR3 is 17 amino acids long. Trimming took 5 bases from V and 3 from J, leaving 23 bases between them. One entry per CDR3 protein, called by TCRdb with MiXCR from the 5' RACE reads. The table has 690,000 or so distinct CDR3 sequences, over 8.5% seen once; the top ten hold 0.75% to 1%. This clonotype was detected only a few times. These data also featured in a second study, about yellow fever vaccine responses in identical twins.

The rearrangement uses TRBV7-2 and TRBJ2-7; possibly TRBD1 or TRBD2 for D (6 bases each). Material for sequencing was PBMCs. The source is a woman in her late teens or twenties in good health. The CDR3 protein is CASSPATGGGIGYEQYF. The CDR3 DNA reads TGTGCCAGCAGCCCAGCTACCGGGGGCGGCATCGGCTACGAGCAGTACTTC.